The 4 T cell receptor beta chains reported below all come from one sample, sequenced in a study of CD8 T cells in Susac syndrome. RNA amounts of about 0.5 to 1 ug underwent reverse transcription with random hexamers. From the immunoSEQ multiplex PCR reads, TCRdb called clonotypes with MiXCR, one entry per CDR3 protein. Of under 200,000 distinct CDR3 sequences in the sample, under 95% were seen once. The sequenced material came from CD4+ T cells from PBMCs. These receptors originate from a human donor with Susac syndrome.

J is TRBJ1-1 and V is TRBV7-9; 11 bases align to TRBD1. The germline gives CDR1 SEHNR, CDR2 FQNEAQ (reference sequence). This CDR3 has 12 residues. The junction had 2 bases not matched to a gene; V was cut back by 5 bases and J by 9 bases. The chain's CDR3 is CASSQDRGQAFF. The CDR3 bases are TGTGCCAGCAGCCAGGACAGGGGGCAAGCTTTCTTT.

The chain links TRBV6-5 to TRBJ1-5; no definite D call. Per the germline V gene, CDR1 is MNHEY and CDR2 is SVGAGI. CDR3 size: 16 residues. V lost 0 bases and J 0 bases, leaving 9 bases between the germline ends. For the CDR3, the DNA is TGTGCCAGCAGTTACTCTTCCAAATTTAGCAATCAGCCCCAGCATTTT. Translated, it gives CASSYSSKFSNQPQHF.

The rearrangement joins TRBV4-3 to TRBJ1-2; perhaps TRBD1 as D (5 bases). Germline loops: CDR1 LGHNA, CDR2 YSLEER. This CDR3 comprises 21 residues. The germline V and J ends were trimmed by 0 bases and 7 bases, with 33 bases remaining between them. The CDR3 nucleotides read TGCGCCAGCAGCCAAGAGGGAGGAGGACGGGCGACAGTGTATTTCCCTGGTGGCTACACCTTC. Its translation: CASSQEGGGRATVYFPGGYTF.

The rearrangement links TRBV2 to TRBJ1-1; no reliable D call. Trimming shortened V by 2 bases and J by 1 base, and 8 bases separated the two germline ends. The CDR3 is made up of 14 amino acids. Germline values: CDR1 SNHLY, CDR2 FYNNEI. CDR3 sequence: CASSEWAGNTEAFF. CDR3 DNA: TGTGCCAGCAGTGAATGGGCGGGGAACACTGAAGCTTTCTTT. Supplemented by reference TRBV2 and TRBJ1-1, the full variable domain reads EPEVTQTPSHQVTQMGQEVILRCVPISNHLYFYWYRQILGQKVEFLVSFYNNEISEKSEIFDDQFSVERPDGSNFTLKIRSTKLEDSAMYFCASSEWAGNTEAFFGQGTRLTVV.